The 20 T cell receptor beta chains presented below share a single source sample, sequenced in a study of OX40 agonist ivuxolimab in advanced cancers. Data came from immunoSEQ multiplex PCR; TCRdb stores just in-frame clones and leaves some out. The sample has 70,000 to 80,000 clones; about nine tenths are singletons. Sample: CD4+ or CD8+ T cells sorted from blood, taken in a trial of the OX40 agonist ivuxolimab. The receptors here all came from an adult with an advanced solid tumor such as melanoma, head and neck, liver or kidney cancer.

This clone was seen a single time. The CDR3 reads CASSTTVMGNTIYF. The CDR3 region has the DNA TGTGCCAGCAGCACGACCGTTATGGGAAACACCATATATTTT. The genes are TRBV9 and TRBJ1-3; D is ambiguous. The V gene lost 4 bases and the J gene lost 4 bases, with 12 bases spanning the gap. This CDR3 comprises 14 residues. Germline V gene data show CDR1 as SGDLS and CDR2 as YYNGEE.

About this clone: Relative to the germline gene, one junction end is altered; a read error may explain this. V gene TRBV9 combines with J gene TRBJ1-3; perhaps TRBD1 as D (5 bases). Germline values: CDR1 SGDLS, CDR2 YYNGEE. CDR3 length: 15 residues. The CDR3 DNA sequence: TGTGCCAGCAGCGTAGGGGGGTCCTCTGGAAACACCACATATTTT. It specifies CASSVGGSSGNTTYF.

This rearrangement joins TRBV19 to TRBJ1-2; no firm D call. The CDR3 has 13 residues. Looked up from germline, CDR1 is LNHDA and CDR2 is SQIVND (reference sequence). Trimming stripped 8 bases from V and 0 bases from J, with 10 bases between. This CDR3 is CASWEEANYGYTF. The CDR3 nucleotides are TGTGCCAGTTGGGAGGAGGCTAACTATGGCTACACCTTC.

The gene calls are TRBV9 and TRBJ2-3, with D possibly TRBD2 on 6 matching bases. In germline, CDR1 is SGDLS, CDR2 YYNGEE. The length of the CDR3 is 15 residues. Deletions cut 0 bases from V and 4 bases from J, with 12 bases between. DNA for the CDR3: TGTGCCAGCAGCGTAGCTCAACGGGGGTCAGATACGCAGTATTTT. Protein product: CASSVAQRGSDTQYF. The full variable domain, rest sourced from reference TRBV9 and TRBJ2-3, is DSGVTQTPKHLITATGQRVTLRCSPRSGDLSVYWYQQSLDQGLQFLIQYYNGEERAKGNILERFSAQQFPDLHSELNLSSLELGDSALYFCASSVAQRGSDTQYFGPGTRLTVL.

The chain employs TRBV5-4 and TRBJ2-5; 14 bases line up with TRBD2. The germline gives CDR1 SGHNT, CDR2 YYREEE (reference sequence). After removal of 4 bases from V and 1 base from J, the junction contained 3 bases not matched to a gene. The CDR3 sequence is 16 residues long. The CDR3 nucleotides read TGTGCCAGCAGCGGGACTAGCGGGGGATCCCAAGAGACCCAGTACTTC. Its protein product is CASSGTSGGSQETQYF.

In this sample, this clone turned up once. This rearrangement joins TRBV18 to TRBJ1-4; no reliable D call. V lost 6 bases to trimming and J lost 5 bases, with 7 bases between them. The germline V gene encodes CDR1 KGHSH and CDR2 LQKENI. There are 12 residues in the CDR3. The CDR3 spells CASSLGNEKLFF. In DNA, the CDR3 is TGTGCCAGCTCGCTGGGGAATGAAAAACTGTTTTTT.

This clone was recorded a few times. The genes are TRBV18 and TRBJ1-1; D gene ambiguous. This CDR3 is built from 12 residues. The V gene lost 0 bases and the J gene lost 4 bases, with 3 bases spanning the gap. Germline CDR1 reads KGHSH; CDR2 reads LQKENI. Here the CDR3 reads CASSPPGTEAFF. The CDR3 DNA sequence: TGTGCCAGCTCACCACCGGGCACTGAAGCTTTCTTT.

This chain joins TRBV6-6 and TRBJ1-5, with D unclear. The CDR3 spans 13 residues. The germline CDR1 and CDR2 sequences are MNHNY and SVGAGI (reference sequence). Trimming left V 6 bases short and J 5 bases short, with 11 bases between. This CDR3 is CASRMKRDQPQHF. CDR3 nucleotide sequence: TGTGCCAGCAGGATGAAGAGGGATCAGCCCCAGCATTTT.

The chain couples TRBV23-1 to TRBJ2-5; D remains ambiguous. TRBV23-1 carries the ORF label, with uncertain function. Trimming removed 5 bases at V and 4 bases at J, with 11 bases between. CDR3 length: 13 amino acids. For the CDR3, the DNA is TGCGCCAGCAGTTGTGCGCTGTTAGAGACCCAGTACTTC. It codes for CASSCALLETQYF.

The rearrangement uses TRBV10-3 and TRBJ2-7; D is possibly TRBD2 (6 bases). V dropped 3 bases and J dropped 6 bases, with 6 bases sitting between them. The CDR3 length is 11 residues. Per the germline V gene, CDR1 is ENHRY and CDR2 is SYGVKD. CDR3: CAISDGGEQYF. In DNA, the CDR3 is TGTGCCATCAGTGACGGGGGCGAGCAGTACTTC.

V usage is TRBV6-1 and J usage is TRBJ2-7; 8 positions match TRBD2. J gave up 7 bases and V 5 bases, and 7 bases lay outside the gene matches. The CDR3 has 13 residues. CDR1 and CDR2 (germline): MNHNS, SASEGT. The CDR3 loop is CASSSGGVREQYF. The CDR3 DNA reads TGTGCCAGCAGTTCGGGAGGGGTGAGGGAGCAGTACTTC.

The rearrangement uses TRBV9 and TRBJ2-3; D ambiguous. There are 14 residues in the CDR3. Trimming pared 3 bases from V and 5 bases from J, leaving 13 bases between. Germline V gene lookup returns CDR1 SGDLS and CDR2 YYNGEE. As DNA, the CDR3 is TGTGCCAGCAGCGGTCTCGGGCCGAAAGATACGCAGTATTTT. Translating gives CASSGLGPKDTQYF.

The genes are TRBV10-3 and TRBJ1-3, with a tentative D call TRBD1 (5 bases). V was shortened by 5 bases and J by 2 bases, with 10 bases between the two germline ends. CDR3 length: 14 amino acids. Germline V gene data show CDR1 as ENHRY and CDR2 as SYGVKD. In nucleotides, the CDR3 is TGTGCCATCAGTCCTCAGGGCGCTGGAAACACCATATATTTT. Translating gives CAISPQGAGNTIYF.

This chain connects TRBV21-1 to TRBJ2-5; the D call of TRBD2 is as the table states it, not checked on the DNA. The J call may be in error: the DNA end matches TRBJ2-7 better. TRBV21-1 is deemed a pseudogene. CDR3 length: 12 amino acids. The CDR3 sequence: CASSHARREQYF. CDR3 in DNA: TGTGCCAGCAGCCACGCCCGTCGCGAGCAGTACTTC.

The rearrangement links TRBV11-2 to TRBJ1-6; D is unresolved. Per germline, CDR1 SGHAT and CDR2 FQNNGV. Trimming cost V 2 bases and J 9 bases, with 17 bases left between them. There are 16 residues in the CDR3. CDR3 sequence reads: CASSLFPGSSGSPLHF. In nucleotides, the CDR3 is TGTGCCAGCAGCTTATTCCCCGGATCCTCGGGTTCACCCCTCCACTTT.

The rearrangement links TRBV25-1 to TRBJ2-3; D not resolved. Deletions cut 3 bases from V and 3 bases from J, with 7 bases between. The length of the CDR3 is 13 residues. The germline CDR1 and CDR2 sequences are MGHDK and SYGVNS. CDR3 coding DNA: TGTGCCAGCAGTGATATGAGGACAGATACGCAGTATTTT. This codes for CASSDMRTDTQYF.

As DNA, the CDR3 is TGCGCCAGCAGCTTGGAACTCCCCGGGTCAAAAACTAATGAAAAACTGTTTTTT. Protein sequence: CASSLELPGSKTNEKLFF. The rearrangement joins TRBV5-1 to TRBJ1-4; D uncertain. CDR3 length: 18 residues. The ends were cut back, 0 bases at V and 1 base at J, with 16 bases in the middle. The germline gives CDR1 SGHRS, CDR2 YFSETQ.

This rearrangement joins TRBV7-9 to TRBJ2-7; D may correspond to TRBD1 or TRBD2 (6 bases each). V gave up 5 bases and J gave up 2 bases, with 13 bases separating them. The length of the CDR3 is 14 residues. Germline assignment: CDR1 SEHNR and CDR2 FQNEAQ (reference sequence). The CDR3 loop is CASSPPGAAYEQYF. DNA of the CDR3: TGTGCCAGCAGCCCACCGGGGGCCGCCTACGAGCAGTACTTC. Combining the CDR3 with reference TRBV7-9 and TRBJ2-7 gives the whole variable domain DTGVSQNPRHKITKRGQNVTFRCDPISEHNRLYWYRQTLGQGPEFLTYFQNEAQLEKSRLLSDRFSAERPKGSFSTLEIQRTEQGDSAMYLCASSPPGAAYEQYFGPGTRLTVT.

The CDR3 spells CSVGPSGTTYNEQFF. The CDR3 DNA sequence: TGCAGCGTTGGGCCTAGCGGGACGACCTACAATGAGCAGTTCTTC. The chain has TRBV29-1 and TRBJ2-1, with 9 bases aligning to TRBD2. The V gene's germline CDR1 is SQVTM and CDR2 ANQGSEA. J gave up 2 bases and V 4 bases, and 6 bases lay outside the gene matches. The CDR3 spans 15 residues.

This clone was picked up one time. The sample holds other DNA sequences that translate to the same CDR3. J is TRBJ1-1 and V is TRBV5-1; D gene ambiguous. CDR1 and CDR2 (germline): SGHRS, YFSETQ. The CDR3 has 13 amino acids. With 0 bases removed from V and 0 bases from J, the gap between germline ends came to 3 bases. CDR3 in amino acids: CASSLGVNTEAFF. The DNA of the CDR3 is TGCGCCAGCAGCTTGGGGGTGAACACTGAAGCTTTCTTT.